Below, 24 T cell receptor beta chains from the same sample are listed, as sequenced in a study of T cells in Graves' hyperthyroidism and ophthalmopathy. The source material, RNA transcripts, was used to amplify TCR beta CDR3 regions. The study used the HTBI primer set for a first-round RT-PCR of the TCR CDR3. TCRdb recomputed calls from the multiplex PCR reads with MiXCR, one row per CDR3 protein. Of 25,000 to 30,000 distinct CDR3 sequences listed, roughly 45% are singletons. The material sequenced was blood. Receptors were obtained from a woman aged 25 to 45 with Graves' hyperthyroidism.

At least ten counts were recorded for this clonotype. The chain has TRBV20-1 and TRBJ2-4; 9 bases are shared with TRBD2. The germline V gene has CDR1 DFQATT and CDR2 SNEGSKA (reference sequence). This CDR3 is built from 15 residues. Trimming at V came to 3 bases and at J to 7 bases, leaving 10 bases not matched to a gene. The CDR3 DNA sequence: TGCAGTGCTAGTAATAGCGGGAGTGGAGGGAACATTCAGTACTTC. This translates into CSASNSGSGGNIQYF.

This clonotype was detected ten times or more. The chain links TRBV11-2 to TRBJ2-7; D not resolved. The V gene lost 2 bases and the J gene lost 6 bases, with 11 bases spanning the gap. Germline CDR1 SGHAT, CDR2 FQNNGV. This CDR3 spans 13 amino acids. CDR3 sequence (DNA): TGTGCCAGCAGCTTAACTTCGACATCCGAGCAGTACTTC. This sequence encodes CASSLTSTSEQYF. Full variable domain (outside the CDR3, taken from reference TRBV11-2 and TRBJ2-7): EAGVAQSPRYKIIEKRQSVAFWCNPISGHATLYWYQQILGQGPKLLIQFQNNGVVDDSQLPKDRFSAERLKGVDSTLKIQPAKLEDSAVYLCASSLTSTSEQYFGPGTRLTVT.

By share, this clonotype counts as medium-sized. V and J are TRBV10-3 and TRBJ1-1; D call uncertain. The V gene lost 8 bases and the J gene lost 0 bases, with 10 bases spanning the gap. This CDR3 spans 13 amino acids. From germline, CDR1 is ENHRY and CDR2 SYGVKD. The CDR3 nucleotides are TGTGCCATCGGCCTACCCTTGAACACTGAAGCTTTCTTT. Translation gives CAIGLPLNTEAFF.

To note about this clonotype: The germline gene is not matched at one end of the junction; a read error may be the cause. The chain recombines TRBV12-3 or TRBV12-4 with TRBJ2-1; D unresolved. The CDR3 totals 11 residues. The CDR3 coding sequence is TGTCCCAGCAGTTCCCGGTCAGAGCAGTTCTTC. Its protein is CPSSSRSEQFF.

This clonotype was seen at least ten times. The CDR3, as DNA: TGTGCCAGCAGCACCTCGACAGGGACGGCCCGCAATGAGCAGTTCTTC. It specifies CASSTSTGTARNEQFF. The chain is built from TRBV6-6 and TRBJ2-1; 7 positions match TRBD1. Germline lookup yields CDR1 MNHNY and CDR2 SVGAGI (reference sequence). CDR3 length: 16 amino acids. V lost 6 bases and J lost 6; bases outside the gene matches: 14.

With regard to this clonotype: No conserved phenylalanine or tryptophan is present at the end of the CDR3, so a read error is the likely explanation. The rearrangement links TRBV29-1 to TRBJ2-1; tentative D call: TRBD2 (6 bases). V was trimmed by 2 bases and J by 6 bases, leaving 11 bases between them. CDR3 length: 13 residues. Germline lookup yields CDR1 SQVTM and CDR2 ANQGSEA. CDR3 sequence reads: CSVERWEVNEQFY. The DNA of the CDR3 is TGCAGCGTTGAACGGTGGGAGGTCAATGAGCAGTTCTAC.

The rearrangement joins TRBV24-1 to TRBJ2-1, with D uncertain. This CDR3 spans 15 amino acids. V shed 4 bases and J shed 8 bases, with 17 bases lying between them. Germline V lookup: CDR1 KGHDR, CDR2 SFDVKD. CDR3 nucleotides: TGTGCCACCAGTGAGGTGGGCTCCCTGGGCGATGAGCAGTTCTTC. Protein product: CATSEVGSLGDEQFF.

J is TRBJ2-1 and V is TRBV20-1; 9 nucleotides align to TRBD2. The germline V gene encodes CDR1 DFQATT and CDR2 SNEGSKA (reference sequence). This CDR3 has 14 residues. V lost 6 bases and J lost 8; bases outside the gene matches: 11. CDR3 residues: CSALGLARGDEQFF. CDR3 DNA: TGCAGTGCCCTAGGACTAGCGAGAGGCGATGAGCAGTTCTTC.

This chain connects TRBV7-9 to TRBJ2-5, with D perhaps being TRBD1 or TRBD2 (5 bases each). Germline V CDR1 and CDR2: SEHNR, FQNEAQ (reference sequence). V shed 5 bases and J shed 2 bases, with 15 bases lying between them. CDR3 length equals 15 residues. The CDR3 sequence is CASSVGTFKQETQYF. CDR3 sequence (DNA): TGTGCCAGCAGCGTCGGGACCTTCAAGCAAGAGACCCAGTACTTC.

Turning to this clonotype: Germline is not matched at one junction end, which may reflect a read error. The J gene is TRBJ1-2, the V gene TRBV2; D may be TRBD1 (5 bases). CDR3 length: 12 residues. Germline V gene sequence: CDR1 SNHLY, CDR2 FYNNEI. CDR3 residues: CASREGDYGYTF. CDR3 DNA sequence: TGTGCCAGCAGGGAAGGGGACTATGGCTACACCTTC.

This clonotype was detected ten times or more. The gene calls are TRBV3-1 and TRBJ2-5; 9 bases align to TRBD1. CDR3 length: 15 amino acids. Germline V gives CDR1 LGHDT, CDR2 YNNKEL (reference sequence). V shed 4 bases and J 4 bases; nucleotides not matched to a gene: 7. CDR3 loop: CASSRDRVVGETQYF. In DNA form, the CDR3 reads TGTGCCAGCAGCCGGGACAGGGTAGTAGGAGAGACCCAGTACTTC.

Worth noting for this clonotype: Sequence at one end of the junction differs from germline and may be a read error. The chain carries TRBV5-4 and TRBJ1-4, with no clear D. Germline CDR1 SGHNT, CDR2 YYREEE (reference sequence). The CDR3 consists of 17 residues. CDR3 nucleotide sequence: TGTGCCAGCAGCCCGGTCCGGACTAGCGGGATCTATGAAAACCTGTTTTTT. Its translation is CASSPVRTSGIYENLFF.

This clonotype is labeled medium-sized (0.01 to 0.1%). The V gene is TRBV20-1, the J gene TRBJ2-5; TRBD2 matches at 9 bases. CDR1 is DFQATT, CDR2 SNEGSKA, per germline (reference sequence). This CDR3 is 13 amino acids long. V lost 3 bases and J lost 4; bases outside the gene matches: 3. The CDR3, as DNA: TGCAGTGCTAGTGCGGGAGGGCTAGAGACCCAGTACTTC. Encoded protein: CSASAGGLETQYF.

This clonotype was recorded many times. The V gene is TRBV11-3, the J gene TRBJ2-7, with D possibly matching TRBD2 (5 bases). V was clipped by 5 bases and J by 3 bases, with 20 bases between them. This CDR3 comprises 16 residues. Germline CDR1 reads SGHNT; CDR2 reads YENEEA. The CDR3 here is CASSLWVEEFGYEQYF. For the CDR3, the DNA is TGTGCCAGCAGCCTATGGGTGGAGGAGTTCGGCTACGAGCAGTACTTC.

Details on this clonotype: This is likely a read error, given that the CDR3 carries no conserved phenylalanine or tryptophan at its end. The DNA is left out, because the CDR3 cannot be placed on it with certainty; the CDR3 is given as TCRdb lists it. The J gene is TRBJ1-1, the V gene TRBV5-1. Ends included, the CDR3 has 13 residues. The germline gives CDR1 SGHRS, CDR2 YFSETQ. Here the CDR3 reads CASHRAQNTEAFL.

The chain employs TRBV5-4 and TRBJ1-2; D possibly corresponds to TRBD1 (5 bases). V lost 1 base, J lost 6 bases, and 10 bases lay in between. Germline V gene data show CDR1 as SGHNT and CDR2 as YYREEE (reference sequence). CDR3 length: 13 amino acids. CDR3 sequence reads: CASSLMGDDGYTF. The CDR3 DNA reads TGTGCCAGCAGCTTGATGGGGGACGATGGCTACACCTTC.

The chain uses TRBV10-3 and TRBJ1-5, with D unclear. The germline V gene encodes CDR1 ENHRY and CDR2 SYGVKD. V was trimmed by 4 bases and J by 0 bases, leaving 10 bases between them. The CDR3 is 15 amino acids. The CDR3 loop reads CAISVGGNSNQPQHF. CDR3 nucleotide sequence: TGTGCCATCAGTGTTGGAGGAAATAGCAATCAGCCCCAGCATTTT.

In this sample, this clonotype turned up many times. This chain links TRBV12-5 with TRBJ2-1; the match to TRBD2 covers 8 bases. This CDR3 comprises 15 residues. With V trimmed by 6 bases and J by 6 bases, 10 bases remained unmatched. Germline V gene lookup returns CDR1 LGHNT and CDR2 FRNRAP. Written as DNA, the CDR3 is TGTGCTAGTGGACGAGGGGCGGGAGGCAGCAATGAGCAGTTCTTC. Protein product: CASGRGAGGSNEQFF.

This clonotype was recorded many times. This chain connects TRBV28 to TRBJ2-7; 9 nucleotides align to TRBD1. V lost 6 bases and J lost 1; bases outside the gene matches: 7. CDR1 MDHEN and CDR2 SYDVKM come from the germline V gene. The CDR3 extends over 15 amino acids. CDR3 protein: CASSSPGTGSYEQYF. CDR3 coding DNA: TGTGCCAGCAGCAGTCCCGGGACAGGGTCCTACGAGCAGTACTTC.

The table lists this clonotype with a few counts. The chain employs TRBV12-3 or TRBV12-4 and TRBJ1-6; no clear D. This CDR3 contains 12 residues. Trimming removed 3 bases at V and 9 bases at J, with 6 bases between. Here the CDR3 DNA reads TGTGCCAGCAGTTTGCAGGCTTCACCCCTCCACTTT. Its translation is CASSLQASPLHF.

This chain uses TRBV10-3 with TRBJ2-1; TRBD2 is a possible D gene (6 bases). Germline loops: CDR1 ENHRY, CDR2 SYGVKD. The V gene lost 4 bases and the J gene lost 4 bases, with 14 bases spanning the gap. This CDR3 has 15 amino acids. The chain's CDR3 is CAISARSGEYNEQFF. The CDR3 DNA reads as TGTGCCATCAGTGCTCGTAGCGGCGAGTACAATGAGCAGTTCTTC.

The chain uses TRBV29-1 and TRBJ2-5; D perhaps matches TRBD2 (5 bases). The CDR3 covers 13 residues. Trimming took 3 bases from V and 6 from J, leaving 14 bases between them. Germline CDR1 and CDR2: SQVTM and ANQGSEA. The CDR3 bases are TGCAGCGTTGATAGAGCTAGCCGGAAGACCCAGTACTTC. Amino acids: CSVDRASRKTQYF.

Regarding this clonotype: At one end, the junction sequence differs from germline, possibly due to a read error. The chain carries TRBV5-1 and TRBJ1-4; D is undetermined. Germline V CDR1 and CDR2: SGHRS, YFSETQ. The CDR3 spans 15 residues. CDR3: CASSLSGLTNEKLLF. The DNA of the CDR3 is TGCGCCAGCAGCCTGTCGGGGTTGACTAATGAAAAACTGCTTTTT.

In DNA, the CDR3 is TGTGCCAGCAGAGCGACTAGCGGGAGGGTTGACGAGCAGTACTTC. Translating it yields CASRATSGRVDEQYF. J is TRBJ2-7 and V is TRBV2; 14 nucleotides line up with TRBD2. CDR3 length: 15 amino acids. CDR1 and CDR2 from the germline V gene are SNHLY and FYNNEI. V shed 6 bases and J 5 bases; nucleotides not matched to a gene: 6.